This TCR beta chain was sequenced during a study of beta chain features in type 1 diabetes. Expressed TCRB transcripts got sequenced, as all isolated RNA was reverse transcribed. This table comes from immunoSEQ multiplex PCR, and its TCRdb copy is limited to in-frame clones, with some not included. This sample has 150,000 or so clones; over 8.5% occur once, and the top ten carry roughly 2%. Germline V gene data show CDR1 as MDHEN and CDR2 as SYDVKM. The CDR3 is made up of 14 amino acids. The V gene lost 6 bases and the J gene lost 4 bases, with 13 bases spanning the gap. The sample holds a few counts of this clone.

V usage is TRBV28 and J usage is TRBJ2-1, with D perhaps TRBD1 or TRBD2 (6 bases each). The sequence was obtained from a man younger than 35 in good health. Specimen: central memory CD4+ T cells from blood. The CDR3 reads CASRRGVNYNEQFF. The CDR3, as DNA: TGTGCCAGCAGGAGGGGGGTAAATTACAATGAGCAGTTCTTC.